This T cell receptor (beta chain) originates from a study of T cell changes during pregnancy in multiple sclerosis. The repertoire was sequenced with immunoSEQ multiplex PCR; TCRdb's copy has only in-frame clones and lacks some. Of 65,000 to 85,000 clones in the sample, around 94% were seen once. This clone was found once. The CDR3 runs 15 residues. Germline CDR1 SGHKS, CDR2 YYEKEE (reference sequence). The ends lost 0 bases at V and 4 bases at J; junction bases unmatched: 6. The receptor was derived from a female donor with multiple sclerosis, enrolled in a pregnancy study. This specimen consisted of CD4+ T cells from peripheral blood mononuclear cells, obtained after pregnancy. V is TRBV5-5 and J is TRBJ2-7, with TRBD2 identical over 8 bases. The CDR3 loop is CASSLAGGARYEQYF. In DNA form, the CDR3 reads TGTGCCAGCAGCTTGGCGGGAGGGGCGCGGTACGAGCAGTACTTC.